This T cell receptor (beta chain) emerged from a study of vaccination effects on CD4 cells after COVID-19. Findings and caveats of the study: There was only 1 of 255 vaccine-induced clones in healthy vaccinees that cross-reacted with common cold coronaviruses.

Concerning this clone itself: The antigen remains undetermined.

Germline-derived CDR1 and CDR2 are SSHAT and FNYEAQ (reference sequence). V was pared by 5 bases and J by 5 bases, with 17 bases of the junction left unmatched. CDR3 length: 19 amino acids. The table came from immunoSEQ multiplex PCR; TCRdb's copy has only in-frame clones and leaves some out. This table holds tens of thousands of clones, approximately 79% found once. ViraFEST assay sequencing came after antigen-specific CD4+ T cells were expanded with viral peptide pools. It was after more than nine days of culture that CD4+ T cells were isolated. Vaccine recipients, nucleocapsid antibody negative, had no prior SARS-CoV-2 infection. For each well, a few million PBMC were cultured with 8.5 to 10 IU/ml IL-2 and roughly 9.2 ug/ml peptides.

The TCR comes from a human donor who received a COVID-19 vaccine. The sequencing used CD4+ T cells from PBMCs cultured with HCoV-NL63 spike peptides, collected before COVID-19 vaccination. V usage is TRBV7-7 and J usage is TRBJ2-5; 13 nucleotides match TRBD2. The CDR3 protein is CASSRTRTSGGPVGETQYF. The CDR3, as DNA: TGTGCCAGCAGCCGGACGAGGACTAGCGGGGGCCCCGTGGGGGAGACCCAGTACTTC.